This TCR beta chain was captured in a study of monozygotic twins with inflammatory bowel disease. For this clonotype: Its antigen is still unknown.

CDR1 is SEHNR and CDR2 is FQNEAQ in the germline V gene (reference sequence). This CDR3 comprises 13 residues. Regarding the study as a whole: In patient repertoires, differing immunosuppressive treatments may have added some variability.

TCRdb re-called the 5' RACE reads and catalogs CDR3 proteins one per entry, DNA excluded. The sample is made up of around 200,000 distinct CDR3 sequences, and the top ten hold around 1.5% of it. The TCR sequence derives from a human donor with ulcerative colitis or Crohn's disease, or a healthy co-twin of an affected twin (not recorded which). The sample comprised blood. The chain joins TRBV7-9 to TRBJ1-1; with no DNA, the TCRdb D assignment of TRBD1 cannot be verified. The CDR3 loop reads CASRLQGNTEAFF.